This T cell receptor beta chain emerged from a study of T cells in Graves' hyperthyroidism and ophthalmopathy. TCR beta CDR3 region amplification was performed from RNA transcripts. When the TCR CDR3 underwent first-round RT-PCR, the HTBI primer set was used. TCRdb re-called the multiplex PCR reads with MiXCR, one entry per CDR3 protein. The data show roughly 750,000 distinct CDR3 sequences, with about 17% seen just once and roughly 8% held by the top ten. The sequenced sample consisted of blood. The receptor's source is a man between 18 and 35 years old with Graves' hyperthyroidism.

The CDR3 sequence is CASSQDLGINQPQHF. DNA for the CDR3: TGTGCCAGCAGCCAAGATCTCGGGATCAATCAGCCCCAGCATTTT. The chain combines TRBV3-1 with TRBJ1-5; D is ambiguous. The germline gives CDR1 LGHDT, CDR2 YNNKEL (reference sequence). The CDR3 totals 15 residues. The germline V and J ends were trimmed by 0 bases and 3 bases, with 9 bases remaining between them.